The 5 T cell receptor beta chains presented below share a single source sample, sequenced in a study of blood T cell repertoires in COVID-19. Only in-frame clones appear in the TCRdb table, and some are missing; sequencing was by immunoSEQ multiplex PCR. The data hold roughly 60,000 clones, with almost 85% observed a single time. The sample comprised peripheral blood. These receptors all come from a human donor in a cohort sampled during active COVID-19.

The V gene is TRBV2, the J gene TRBJ2-3, with 7 bases fitting TRBD2. CDR3 size: 16 residues. Germline-derived CDR1 and CDR2 are SNHLY and FYNNEI. Trimming removed 2 bases from V and 4 bases from J; junction bases left unmatched: 9. The DNA of the CDR3 is TGTGCCAGCAGTGAATTGGCGGCGGGAGAGGCAGATACGCAGTATTTT. Its translation: CASSELAAGEADTQYF.

The V gene is TRBV27, the J gene TRBJ1-1; 8 bases map to TRBD1. CDR1 and CDR2 (germline): MNHEY, SMNVEV (reference sequence). This CDR3 has 15 residues. V lost 5 bases and J lost 6; bases outside the gene matches: 11. CDR3 nucleotides: TGTGCCAGCAGTCCGAGCCACGGACAGGGTTCTGAAGCTTTCTTT. Protein sequence: CASSPSHGQGSEAFF.

This clone came up a few times. The chain uses TRBV11-2 and TRBJ2-7; D is possibly TRBD2 (5 bases). The germline V gene has CDR1 SGHAT and CDR2 FQNNGV. The germline V and J ends were trimmed by 1 base and 3 bases, with 10 bases remaining between them. This CDR3 region has 14 residues. The CDR3, as DNA: TGTGCCAGCAGCTTAGTACCCGCGGGCTACGAGCAGTACTTC. Protein sequence: CASSLVPAGYEQYF.

The genes are TRBV10-3 and TRBJ2-1; TRBD2 is a possible D gene (7 bases). Per the germline V gene, CDR1 is ENHRY and CDR2 is SYGVKD. Trimming left V 2 bases short and J 0 bases short, with 8 bases between. The CDR3 is 15 amino acids. The DNA for the CDR3 is TGTGCCATCAGTGAGAGGGGGGGCTCCTACAATGAGCAGTTCTTC. This sequence encodes CAISERGGSYNEQFF.

The chain joins TRBV15 to TRBJ1-4; maybe TRBD1 (5 bases). CDR3 size: 15 residues. V was cut by 4 bases and J by 0 bases, with 9 bases left in between. Germline V gene sequence: CDR1 LNHNV, CDR2 YYDKDF (reference sequence). CDR3 coding DNA: TGTGCCACCAGCAATCGACAGTCAACTAATGAAAAACTGTTTTTT. The encoded protein is CATSNRQSTNEKLFF. Using reference TRBV15 and TRBJ1-4 for the parts outside the CDR3, the full variable domain is DAMVIQNPRYQVTQFGKPVTLSCSQTLNHNVMYWYQQKSSQAPKLLFHYYDKDFNNEADTPDNFQSRRPNTSFCFLDIRSPGLGDTAMYLCATSNRQSTNEKLFFGSGTQLSVL.